This entry lists 5 T cell receptor beta chains sequenced from one sample in a study of regulatory T cells in long-lasting Graves disease. Libraries of TCR beta came from iRepertoire HTBI primers plus Arm-PCR of CDR3 regions. TCRdb recomputed calls from the multiplex PCR reads with MiXCR, one row per CDR3 protein. The sample shows 350,000 to 500,000 distinct CDR3 sequences, 21% of them seen only once. Time point here: persistent/refractory GD, antithyroid drugs over 5 years with positive TRAb. The TCR library used RNA extracted from PBMCs. The sample here was peripheral blood mononuclear cells (PBMCs), taken when the disease was refractory, from a patient treated with antithyroid drugs. These receptor sequences come from a female donor with Graves disease.

This clonotype was found a few times. This rearrangement joins TRBV10-1 to TRBJ1-2; TRBD1 might be the D (5 bases). Germline lookup yields CDR1 WNHNN and CDR2 SYGVQD (reference sequence). The ends were cut back, 10 bases at V and 0 bases at J, with 21 bases in the middle. The CDR3 consists of 16 residues. The CDR3 protein is CATRDFRDLANYGYTF. As DNA, the CDR3 is TGCGCCACCCGGGACTTCAGGGACCTAGCTAACTATGGCTACACCTTC.

Concerning this clonotype itself: Just one base apart from a much larger clone, this may be a read error. V usage is TRBV6-1 and J usage is TRBJ1-5; perhaps TRBD1 as D (5 bases). This CDR3 region has 15 residues. In germline, CDR1 is MNHNS, CDR2 SASEGT. CDR3 nucleotide sequence: TGTGCCAGCAGTCCTACGCCTACAGGCAATCAGCCCCAGCAGTTT. It encodes CASSPTPTGNQPQQF.

This clonotype was seen at least ten times. The rearrangement joins TRBV20-1 to TRBJ1-5; D gene uncertain. This CDR3 region has 16 residues. Trimming shortened V by 0 bases and J by 2 bases, and 14 bases separated the two germline ends. CDR1 is DFQATT and CDR2 is SNEGSKA in the germline V gene (reference sequence). CDR3 in amino acids: CSARDLRSLGNQPQHF. In nucleotides, the CDR3 is TGCAGTGCTAGAGATCTCCGCAGCCTGGGCAATCAGCCCCAGCATTTT.

V is TRBV4-1 and J is TRBJ2-5; D may be TRBD2 (6 bases). The CDR3 sequence is 15 residues long. Germline assignment: CDR1 MGHRA and CDR2 YSYEKL. V lost 0 bases and J lost 4, with 12 bases in between. The CDR3: CASSQDRRRGETQYF. The CDR3 DNA reads as TGCGCCAGCAGCCAAGACCGGCGGAGGGGAGAGACCCAGTACTTC.

This clonotype appeared many times. The V call is TRBV20-1, the J call TRBJ2-7; 10 bases line up with TRBD1. There are 14 residues in the CDR3. Germline CDR1 DFQATT, CDR2 SNEGSKA (reference sequence). The trim removed 2 bases at V and 3 bases at J, leaving 4 bases unmatched. The CDR3 nucleotides read TGCAGTGCTAGACTCCGGGACAGGGGCTACGAGCAGTACTTC. It translates to CSARLRDRGYEQYF.